The next 26 T cell receptor beta chains were all read from a single sample in a study of cytomegalovirus exposure and HLA in healthy donors (dated by TCRdb to 2015 to 2018). Receptor libraries were prepared by the immunoSEQ multiplex PCR assay. For the multiplex PCR, a mixture combining 60 forward primers for TCR Vbeta segments and 13 reverse primers for TCR Jbeta segments was used. TCRdb took over this immuneACCESS table, retaining in-frame rearrangements with V and J assigned. Such tables are incomplete; in checked studies, under half of the missing clones stem from an unresolved V gene, and the remainder is unexplained. Counted in this sample were 100,000 to 120,000 clones; about 80% of them appeared once. The ten largest clonotypes hold approximately 5% of the sample. The sequencing input was PBMCs. These receptors originate from a woman aged 25 to 39 in good health and CMV-seropositive.

The CDR3 nucleotides are TGTGCCTTAACTACCGGGGTCCCACCCCCCACAGATACGCAGTATTTT. Its protein product is CALTTGVPPPTDTQYF. This sequence joins TRBV30 and TRBJ2-3, with TRBD2 as a possible D gene (5 bases). The CDR3 is 16 amino acids. CDR1 is GTSNPN, CDR2 SVGIG, per germline (reference sequence). V lost 7 bases and J 2 bases, leaving 22 bases between the germline ends.

Only a few counts were recorded for this clone. CDR3 in amino acids: CASSLARITDTQYF. The CDR3 DNA sequence: TGCGCCAGCAGCCTGGCGCGGATCACAGATACGCAGTATTTT. This rearrangement joins TRBV5-1 to TRBJ2-3; D unclear. Trimming pared 4 bases from V and 2 bases from J, leaving 11 bases between. The CDR3 length is 14 residues. Germline V gives CDR1 SGHRS, CDR2 YFSETQ.

The V call is TRBV29-1, the J call TRBJ2-3; weak D call: TRBD1 (5 bases). Trimming removed 1 base from V and 3 bases from J, with 8 bases in between. CDR1 SQVTM and CDR2 ANQGSEA come from the germline V gene. There are 13 residues in the CDR3. The CDR3 loop is CSVEGRATDTQYF. CDR3 DNA sequence: TGCAGCGTTGAAGGCAGGGCTACAGATACGCAGTATTTT.

This clone appeared a few times. V gene TRBV19 combines with J gene TRBJ2-2, with D maybe TRBD2 (6 bases). With 6 bases removed from V and 4 bases from J, the gap between germline ends came to 12 bases. The V gene's germline CDR1 is LNHDA and CDR2 SQIVND (reference sequence). The CDR3 sequence is 14 residues long. The CDR3 sequence: CASRWSGVTGELFF. The CDR3 DNA sequence: TGTGCCAGTAGGTGGTCGGGAGTCACCGGGGAGCTGTTTTTT.

There are a few counts of this clone. This chain joins TRBV7-9 and TRBJ2-7; 7 bases align to TRBD1. There are 15 residues in the CDR3. CDR1 and CDR2 (germline): SEHNR, FQNEAQ (reference sequence). J lost 1 base, V lost 1 base, and 4 bases had no gene match. The CDR3 protein is CASSLVGGLSYEQYF. Here the CDR3 DNA reads TGTGCCAGCAGCTTAGTAGGGGGCCTTTCCTACGAGCAGTACTTC.

V gene TRBV5-1 combines with J gene TRBJ2-1, with 7 bases matching TRBD2. This CDR3 has 15 amino acids. CDR1 is SGHRS and CDR2 is YFSETQ in the germline V gene. Losses at the gene ends were 4 bases for V and 0 bases for J; bases not matched to a gene: 4. The CDR3 region has the DNA TGCGCCAGCAGCCTCGGGGGGAGCTCCTACAATGAGCAGTTCTTC. Translation: CASSLGGSSYNEQFF.

Points on this clone: A junction end diverges from the germline sequence, so it may reflect a read error. The CDR3 loop reads CSAGRDRVF. Written as DNA, the CDR3 is TGCAGTGCTGGCCGGGACAGAGTATTC. This chain connects TRBV20-1 to TRBJ1-2, with TRBD1 matching 7 bases. Germline V gene data show CDR1 as DFQATT and CDR2 as SNEGSKA (reference sequence). The CDR3 runs 9 residues.

The chain is built from TRBV5-1 and TRBJ2-3, with D possibly TRBD1 on 6 matching bases. In germline, CDR1 is SGHRS, CDR2 YFSETQ. Trimming took off 3 bases at V and 4 bases at J, with 12 bases between the two ends. This CDR3 comprises 14 residues. The CDR3 coding sequence is TGCGCCAGCAGCTCGACGACAGGCTCAGATACGCAGTATTTT. Residues: CASSSTTGSDTQYF.

Here the CDR3 reads CASSAWTGTDNYGYTF. The CDR3 DNA reads TGCGCCAGCAGCGCATGGACAGGGACGGATAACTATGGCTACACCTTC. This chain uses TRBV5-1 with TRBJ1-2; 8 nucleotides agree with TRBD1. This CDR3 spans 16 amino acids. Germline V lookup: CDR1 SGHRS, CDR2 YFSETQ. J gave up 1 base and V 4 bases, and 9 bases lay outside the gene matches. The full variable domain, its missing parts supplied by reference TRBV5-1 and TRBJ1-2, is KAGVTQTPRYLIKTRGQQVTLSCSPISGHRSVSWYQQTPGQGLQFLFEYFSETQRNKGNFPGRFSGRQFSNSRSEMNVSTLELGDSALYLCASSAWTGTDNYGYTFGSGTRLTVV.

In its sample, this clone was seen once. V and J are TRBV11-3 and TRBJ1-4, with D uncertain. This CDR3 contains 16 residues. CDR1 and CDR2 from the germline V gene are SGHNT and YENEEA. The V gene lost 3 bases and the J gene lost 2 bases, with 13 bases spanning the gap. CDR3 sequence: CASSFGSLSTNEKLFF. The CDR3 DNA is TGTGCCAGCAGCTTCGGGTCTCTTAGTACTAATGAAAAACTGTTTTTT.

This rearrangement joins TRBV2 to TRBJ2-5; maybe TRBD2 (5 bases). The V end lost 3 bases, the J end lost 0 bases, and 11 bases lay between the germline ends. Germline V gene sequence: CDR1 SNHLY, CDR2 FYNNEI. This CDR3 contains 15 residues. The CDR3: CASSELAAYQETQYF. The DNA for the CDR3 is TGTGCCAGCAGTGAGCTAGCAGCGTACCAAGAGACCCAGTACTTC.

This chain connects TRBV7-9 to TRBJ2-1; possible D gene TRBD1, 6 bases. V lost 6 bases to trimming and J lost 6 bases, with 12 bases between them. This CDR3 is 13 amino acids long. Germline values: CDR1 SEHNR, CDR2 FQNEAQ (reference sequence). CDR3 sequence reads: CASSLTDSNEQFF. In nucleotides, the CDR3 is TGTGCCAGCAGTTTAACGGACAGCAATGAGCAGTTCTTC.

The sample holds one count of this clone. V is TRBV18 and J is TRBJ2-7; a weak D match, TRBD1 (6 bases). Trimming cost V 3 bases and J 4 bases, with 16 bases left between them. Germline V gives CDR1 KGHSH, CDR2 LQKENI. The CDR3 sequence is 15 residues long. CDR3 DNA: TGTGCCAGCTCACCCGGACAGACGGTTAGGTACGAGCAGTACTTC. Translation: CASSPGQTVRYEQYF.

This clone has a single count. This rearrangement joins TRBV9 to TRBJ2-2; D not certain. Trimming removed 5 bases at V and 3 bases at J, with 14 bases between. CDR3 length: 15 residues. Germline V gene lookup returns CDR1 SGDLS and CDR2 YYNGEE. CDR3 bases: TGTGCCAGCAGGACCTCTTCCAGCGACACCGGGGAGCTGTTTTTT. It yields the protein CASRTSSSDTGELFF.

The V and J genes are TRBV4-2 and TRBJ2-3; 8 bases are a match to TRBD2. The ends lost 8 bases at V and 1 base at J; junction bases unmatched: 17. This CDR3 has 18 residues. In germline, CDR1 is LGHNA, CDR2 YNFKEQ. CDR3 sequence: CASLSFSGGKGGTDTQYF. CDR3 nucleotide sequence: TGTGCCAGCCTATCCTTCTCGGGGGGGAAGGGGGGCACAGATACGCAGTATTTT.

This clone turned up a few times. The rearrangement joins TRBV28 to TRBJ1-4, with 7 bases lining up with TRBD1. Trimming at V came to 3 bases and at J to 7 bases, leaving 8 bases not matched to a gene. Germline V gene sequence: CDR1 MDHEN, CDR2 SYDVKM. This CDR3 is built from 15 residues. The CDR3 spells CASSLARHRGEKLFF. The CDR3 coding sequence is TGTGCCAGCAGTTTGGCCAGACACAGGGGTGAAAAACTGTTTTTT.

This sequence joins TRBV5-8 and TRBJ2-1; 10 positions agree with TRBD2. V lost 2 bases to trimming and J lost 3 bases; unmatched junction nucleotides: 5. The CDR3 spans 16 residues. Germline assignment: CDR1 SGHTS and CDR2 YDEGEE. CDR3 residues: CASSFGTSVNYNEQFF. Written as DNA, the CDR3 is TGTGCCAGCAGCTTCGGGACTAGCGTAAACTACAATGAGCAGTTCTTC. Looking up the rest from reference TRBV5-8 and TRBJ2-1 gives the full variable domain: EAGVTQSPTHLIKTRGQQATLRCSPISGHTSVYWYQQALGLGLQFLLWYDEGEERNRGNFPPRFSGRQFPNYSSELNVNALELEDSALYLCASSFGTSVNYNEQFFGPGTRLTVL.

The rearrangement joins TRBV7-2 to TRBJ2-7; TRBD2 matches at 8 bases. Germline V gene lookup returns CDR1 SGHTA and CDR2 FQGNSA. The junction had 6 bases not matched to a gene; V was cut back by 1 base and J by 4 bases. The CDR3 is 15 residues long. The CDR3 loop reads CASSLGPAGVYEQYF. CDR3 DNA: TGTGCCAGCAGCTTAGGTCCAGCGGGGGTTTACGAGCAGTACTTC.

The V and J genes are TRBV6-5 and TRBJ1-2; D possibly corresponds to TRBD1 (6 bases). The germline gives CDR1 MNHEY, CDR2 SVGAGI. CDR3 length equals 15 residues. Between the trimmed V and J ends, which lost 6 bases and 0 bases, there was a span of 14 bases. CDR3 loop: CASSGGGGSNYGYTF. CDR3 DNA sequence: TGTGCCAGCAGCGGGGGGGGCGGATCTAACTATGGCTACACCTTC.

The J gene is TRBJ2-5, the V gene TRBV5-1; weak D call: TRBD2 (6 bases). The CDR3 is made up of 14 amino acids. V lost 2 bases to trimming and J lost 1 base, with 9 bases between them. CDR1 is SGHRS and CDR2 is YFSETQ in the germline V gene. Here the CDR3 reads CASSLRGAQETQYF. In DNA form, the CDR3 reads TGCGCCAGCAGCTTACGCGGGGCCCAAGAGACCCAGTACTTC.

This clone showed up just a few times. The rearrangement uses TRBV19 and TRBJ2-3, with 8 nucleotides matching TRBD1. The CDR3 is made up of 15 amino acids. With V trimmed by 3 bases and J by 5 bases, 7 bases remained unmatched. In germline, CDR1 is LNHDA, CDR2 SQIVND (reference sequence). CDR3 sequence reads: CASSIRQGTQDTQYF. CDR3 nucleotide sequence: TGTGCCAGTAGTATTCGACAGGGGACCCAAGATACGCAGTATTTT. Combining the CDR3 with reference TRBV19 and TRBJ2-3 gives the whole variable domain DGGITQSPKYLFRKEGQNVTLSCEQNLNHDAMYWYRQDPGQGLRLIYYSQIVNDFQKGDIAEGYSVSREKKESFPLTVTSAQKNPTAFYLCASSIRQGTQDTQYFGPGTRLTVL.

V and J are TRBV5-4 and TRBJ2-5; tentative D call: TRBD2 (5 bases). In germline, CDR1 is SGHNT, CDR2 YYREEE (reference sequence). V lost 4 bases and J lost 3, with 16 bases in between. This CDR3 comprises 15 residues. This chain's CDR3 is CASSPRSRGEETQYF. The DNA for the CDR3 is TGTGCCAGCAGCCCACGGAGTCGGGGTGAAGAGACCCAGTACTTC. The whole variable domain, filled in from reference TRBV5-4 and TRBJ2-5, reads ETGVTQSPTHLIKTRGQQVTLRCSSQSGHNTVSWYQQALGQGPQFIFQYYREEENGRGNFPPRFSGLQFPNYSSELNVNALELDDSALYLCASSPRSRGEETQYFGPGTRLLVL.

The genes are TRBV7-2 and TRBJ2-2; D call uncertain. With 1 base removed from V and 3 bases from J, the gap between germline ends came to 9 bases. Germline loops: CDR1 SGHTA, CDR2 FQGNSA. The CDR3 covers 15 residues. The CDR3 nucleotides read TGTGCCAGCAGCTTAGACTTTACCCACACCGGGGAGCTGTTTTTT. Translated, it gives CASSLDFTHTGELFF.

The chain carries TRBV2 and TRBJ1-2; TRBD1 agrees at 12 bases. Germline V gives CDR1 SNHLY, CDR2 FYNNEI. The CDR3 covers 15 residues. Trimming removed 8 bases from V and 7 bases from J; junction bases left unmatched: 11. In DNA form, the CDR3 reads TGTGCCAGCCCGGCGGGGGGGACAGGGGGCGTTGGCTACACCTTC. This gives the protein CASPAGGTGGVGYTF.

The chain joins TRBV12-5 to TRBJ1-3, with D perhaps matching TRBD1 (5 bases). The CDR3 contains 12 residues. Trimming pared 2 bases from V and 9 bases from J, leaving 8 bases between. CDR1 and CDR2 from the germline V gene are LGHNT and FRNRAP. Here the CDR3 DNA reads TGTGCTAGTGGTTTGAGGGGAGGCACCATATATTTT. It is translated as CASGLRGGTIYF.

The chain is built from TRBV6-5 and TRBJ2-7; D remains unclear. Germline CDR1 MNHEY, CDR2 SVGAGI. This CDR3 contains 12 residues. V shed 10 bases and J shed 0 bases, with 10 bases lying between them. The CDR3 here is CATAARSYEQYF. The CDR3 nucleotides read TGTGCCACCGCGGCTCGCTCCTACGAGCAGTACTTC.